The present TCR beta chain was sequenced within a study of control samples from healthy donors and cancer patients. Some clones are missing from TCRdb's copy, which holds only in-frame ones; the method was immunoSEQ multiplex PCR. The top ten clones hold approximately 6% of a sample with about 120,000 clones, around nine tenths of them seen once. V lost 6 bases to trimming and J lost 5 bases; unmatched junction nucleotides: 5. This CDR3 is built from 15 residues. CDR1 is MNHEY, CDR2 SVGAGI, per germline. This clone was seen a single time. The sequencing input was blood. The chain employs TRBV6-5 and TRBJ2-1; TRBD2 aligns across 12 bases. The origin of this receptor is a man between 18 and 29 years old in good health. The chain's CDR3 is CASSRRLAGDNEQFF. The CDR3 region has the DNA TGTGCCAGCAGCCGAAGACTAGCGGGGGACAATGAGCAGTTCTTC.